This T cell receptor beta chain was sequenced for a study of blood T cell repertoires in COVID-19. Study at large: COVID-19 samples collected from the United States, Italy and Spain covered acute and convalescent phases.

The CDR3 totals 14 residues. The ends were cut back, 5 bases at V and 7 bases at J, with 17 bases in the middle. In germline, CDR1 is MDHEN, CDR2 SYDVKM. Repertoires were generated with immunoSEQ multiplex PCR, while TCRdb's copy carries only in-frame clones and drops some. The profile shows some 270,000 clones, roughly 90% of them singletons. The sequencing sample was made of peripheral blood. This TCR came from a man younger than 40 with acute or convalescent COVID-19. The V gene is TRBV28, the J gene TRBJ1-2; D is possibly TRBD1 (5 bases). For the CDR3, the DNA is TGTGCCAGCAGTACCGGCGGAGGGGCTATTGGCTACACCTTC. It translates to CASSTGGGAIGYTF.